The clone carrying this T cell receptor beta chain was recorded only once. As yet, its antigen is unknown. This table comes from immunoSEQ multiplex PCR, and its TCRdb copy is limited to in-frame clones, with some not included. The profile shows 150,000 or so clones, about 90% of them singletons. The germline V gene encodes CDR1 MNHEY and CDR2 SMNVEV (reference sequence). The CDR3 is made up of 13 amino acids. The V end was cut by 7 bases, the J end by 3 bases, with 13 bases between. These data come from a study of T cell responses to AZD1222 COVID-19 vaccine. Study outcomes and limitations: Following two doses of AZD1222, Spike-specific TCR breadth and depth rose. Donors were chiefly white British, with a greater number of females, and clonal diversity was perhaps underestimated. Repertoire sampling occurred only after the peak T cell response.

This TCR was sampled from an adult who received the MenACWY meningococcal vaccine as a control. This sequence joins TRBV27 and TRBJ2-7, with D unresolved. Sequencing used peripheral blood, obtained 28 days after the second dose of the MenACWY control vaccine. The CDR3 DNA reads TGTGCCAGCATTCGGACGCAAAACTACGAGCAGTACTTC. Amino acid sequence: CASIRTQNYEQYF.